This TCR beta chain came from a study of shared clonotypes between healthy human individuals. Study context: The study drew on a couple of women and a few men aged 18 to 49 as donors. Study-wide results and limits: Naive CD4 clonotype sharing across a few donors was roughly 5%. Sampling covered nothing but blood. Tissue TCR repertoires likely differ from those found in blood.

A note on this clone: Its antigen is currently unknown.

This table comes from immunoSEQ multiplex PCR, and its TCRdb copy is limited to in-frame clones, with some not included. Here the sample spans around 1.9 million clones, about 93% being singletons. The naive CD8 population came from CD45RO-negative cells selected for CCR7, without terminally differentiated effector memory CD45RA+ cells. Sequenced sample: naive CD8+ T cells from PBMCs. The clonotype comes from a man between 18 and 29 years old in good health. Some clones in this sample may be carry-over from other donors' samples.

This CDR3 reads CASRTRGRAYEQYF. CDR3 sequence (DNA): TGTGCCAGCAGGACCCGCGGGAGGGCCTACGAGCAGTACTTC. This chain links TRBV2 with TRBJ2-7; TRBD2 matches 9 bases. After removal of 6 bases from V and 2 bases from J, the junction contained 5 bases not matched to a gene. The CDR3 runs to 14 residues. CDR1 and CDR2 from the germline V gene are SNHLY and FYNNEI.